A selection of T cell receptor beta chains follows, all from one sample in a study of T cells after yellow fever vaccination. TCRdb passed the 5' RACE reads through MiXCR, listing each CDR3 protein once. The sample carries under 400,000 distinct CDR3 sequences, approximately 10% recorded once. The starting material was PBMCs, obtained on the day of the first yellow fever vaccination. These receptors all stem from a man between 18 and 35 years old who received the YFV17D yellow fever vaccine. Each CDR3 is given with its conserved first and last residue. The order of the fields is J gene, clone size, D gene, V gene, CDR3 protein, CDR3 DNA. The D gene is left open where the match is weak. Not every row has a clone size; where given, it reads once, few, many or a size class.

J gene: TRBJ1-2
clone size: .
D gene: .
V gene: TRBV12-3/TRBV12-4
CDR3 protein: CASSPLDRLFYGYTF
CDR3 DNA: TGTGCCAGCAGTCCCCTCGATCGACTTTTCTATGGCTACACCTTC

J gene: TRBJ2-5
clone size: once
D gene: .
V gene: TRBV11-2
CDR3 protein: CASISNDRAHILPWETQYF
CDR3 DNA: TGTGCCAGCATCTCGAACGATCGCGCTCATATTCTCCCGTGGGAGACCCAGTACTTC

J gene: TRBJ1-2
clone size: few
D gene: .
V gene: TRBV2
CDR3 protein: CASSADRRGGYTF
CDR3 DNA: TGTGCCAGCAGTGCAGACAGGAGGGGAGGCTACACCTTC

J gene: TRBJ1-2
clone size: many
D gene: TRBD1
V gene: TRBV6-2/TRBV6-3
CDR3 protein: CASTLLWDSWISGARHYGYTF
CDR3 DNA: TGTGCCAGCACCCTTTTATGGGACAGCTGGATATCAGGGGCGCGTCACTATGGCTACACCTTC

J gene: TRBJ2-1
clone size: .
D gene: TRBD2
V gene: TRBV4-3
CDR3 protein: CASSQAGGLAALYNEQFF
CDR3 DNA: TGCGCCAGCAGCCAAGCGGGGGGGCTAGCGGCGTTATACAATGAGCAGTTCTTC

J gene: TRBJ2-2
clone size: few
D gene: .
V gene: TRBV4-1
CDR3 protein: CASSLGHLPTGELFF
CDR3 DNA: TGCGCCAGCAGCCTGGGACACCTTCCTACCGGGGAGCTGTTTTTT

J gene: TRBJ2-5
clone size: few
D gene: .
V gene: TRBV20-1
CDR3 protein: CSASSGEETQYF
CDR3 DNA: TGCAGTGCTAGTTCCGGGGAAGAGACCCAGTACTTC

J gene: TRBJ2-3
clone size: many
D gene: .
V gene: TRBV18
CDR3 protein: CASSPSSTDTQYF
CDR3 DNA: TGTGCCAGCTCACCTAGCAGCACAGATACGCAGTATTTT

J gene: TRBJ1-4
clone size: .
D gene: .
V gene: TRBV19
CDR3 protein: CASTVGYATNEKLFF
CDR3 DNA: TGTGCCAGTACCGTTGGCTATGCAACTAATGAAAAACTGTTTTTT

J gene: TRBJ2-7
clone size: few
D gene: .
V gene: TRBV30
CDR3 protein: CAWTRSYEQYF
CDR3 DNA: TGTGCCTGGACACGGTCCTACGAGCAGTACTTC

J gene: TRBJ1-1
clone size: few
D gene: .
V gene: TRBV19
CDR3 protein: CASARPANTEAFF
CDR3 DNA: TGTGCCAGTGCTAGGCCAGCCAACACTGAAGCTTTCTTT

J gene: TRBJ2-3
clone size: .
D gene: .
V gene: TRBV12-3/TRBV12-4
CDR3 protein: CASTLRVSTDTQYF
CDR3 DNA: TGTGCCAGCACCCTCCGTGTGAGCACAGATACGCAGTATTTT

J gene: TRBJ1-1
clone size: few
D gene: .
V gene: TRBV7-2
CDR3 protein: CASSLGGTRTEAFF
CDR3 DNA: TGTGCCAGCAGCTTAGGTGGGACACGGACTGAAGCTTTCTTT

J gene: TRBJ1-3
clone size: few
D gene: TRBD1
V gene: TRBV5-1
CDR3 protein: CASSPGTAWGNTIYF
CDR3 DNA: TGCGCCAGCAGTCCCGGGACAGCTTGGGGAAACACCATATATTTT

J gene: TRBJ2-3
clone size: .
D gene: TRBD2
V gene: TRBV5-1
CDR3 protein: CASSPGAGDPDTQYF
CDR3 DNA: TGCGCCAGCAGCCCGGGAGCGGGGGACCCAGATACGCAGTATTTT

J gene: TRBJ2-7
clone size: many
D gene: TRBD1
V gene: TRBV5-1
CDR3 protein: CASSTGQGSTYEQYF
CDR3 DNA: TGCGCCAGCAGCACGGGACAGGGGAGCACCTACGAGCAGTACTTC

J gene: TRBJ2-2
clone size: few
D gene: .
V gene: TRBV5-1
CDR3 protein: CASSTGSVGELFF
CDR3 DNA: TGCGCCAGCAGCACCGGAAGCGTCGGGGAGCTGTTTTTT

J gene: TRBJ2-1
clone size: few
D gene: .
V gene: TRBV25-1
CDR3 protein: CASSDVSLSSYNEQFF
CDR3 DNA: TGTGCCAGCAGTGATGTCTCCTTGAGCTCCTACAATGAGCAGTTCTTC

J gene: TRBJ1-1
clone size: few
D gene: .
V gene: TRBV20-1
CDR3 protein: CSARGSRGTNTEAFF
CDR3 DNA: TGCAGTGCTAGGGGTAGTAGGGGGACGAACACTGAAGCTTTCTTT

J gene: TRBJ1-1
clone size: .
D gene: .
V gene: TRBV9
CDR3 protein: CASSVVTRRNTEAFF
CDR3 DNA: TGTGCCAGCAGCGTAGTAACCAGGAGGAACACTGAAGCTTTCTTT

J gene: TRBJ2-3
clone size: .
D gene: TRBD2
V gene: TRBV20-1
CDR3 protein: CSASLGAGGPDTQYF
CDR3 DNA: TGCAGTGCTAGCCTCGGGGCGGGGGGGCCAGATACGCAGTATTTT

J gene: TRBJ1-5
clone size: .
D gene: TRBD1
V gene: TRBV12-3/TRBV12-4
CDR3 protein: CASSSGQGESQPQHF
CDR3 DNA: TGTGCCAGCAGTTCGGGACAGGGGGAGAGTCAGCCCCAGCATTTT

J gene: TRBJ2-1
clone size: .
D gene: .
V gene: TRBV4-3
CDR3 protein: CASSQDPILSAYNEQFF
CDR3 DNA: TGCGCCAGCAGCCAAGATCCTATCCTGTCCGCCTACAATGAGCAGTTCTTC

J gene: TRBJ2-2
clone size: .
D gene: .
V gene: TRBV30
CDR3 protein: CAWSLGEAGELFF
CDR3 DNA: TGTGCCTGGAGTCTAGGGGAGGCCGGGGAGCTGTTTTTT

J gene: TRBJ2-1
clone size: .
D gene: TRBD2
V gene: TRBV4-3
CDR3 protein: CASSQVSGGFNEQFF
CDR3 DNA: TGCGCCAGCAGCCAAGTTAGCGGGGGTTTCAATGAGCAGTTCTTC

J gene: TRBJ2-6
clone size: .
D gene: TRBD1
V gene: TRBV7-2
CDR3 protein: CASSLLGSIGDRDFSGANVLTF
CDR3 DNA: TGTGCCAGCAGCTTACTTGGATCAATTGGGGACAGGGACTTCTCTGGGGCCAACGTCCTGACTTTC

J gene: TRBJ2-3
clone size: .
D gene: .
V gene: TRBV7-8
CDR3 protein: CASSSSWRGTDTQYF
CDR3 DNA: TGTGCCAGCAGCTCCTCCTGGCGCGGCACAGATACGCAGTATTTT